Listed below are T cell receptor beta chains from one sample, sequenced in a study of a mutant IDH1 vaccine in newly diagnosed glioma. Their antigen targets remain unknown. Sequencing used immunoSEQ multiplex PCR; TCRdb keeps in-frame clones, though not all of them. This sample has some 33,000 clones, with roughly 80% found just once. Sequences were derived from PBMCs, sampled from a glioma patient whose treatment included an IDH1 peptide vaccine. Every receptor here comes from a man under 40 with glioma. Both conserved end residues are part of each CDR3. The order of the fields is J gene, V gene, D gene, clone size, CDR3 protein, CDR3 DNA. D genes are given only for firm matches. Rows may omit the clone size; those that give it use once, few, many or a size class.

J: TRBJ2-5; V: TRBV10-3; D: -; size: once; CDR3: CAISESGRQGIETQYF; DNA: TGTGCCATCAGTGAGTCCGGCAGACAAGGGATTGAGACCCAGTACTTC
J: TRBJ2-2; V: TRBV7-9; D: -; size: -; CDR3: CASSLVRGPTGELFF; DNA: TGTGCCAGCAGCTTAGTTCGGGGTCCCACCGGGGAGCTGTTTTTT
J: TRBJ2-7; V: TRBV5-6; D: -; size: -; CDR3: CASSSGDNRPYEQYF; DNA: TGTGCCAGCAGCTCGGGGGACAACAGGCCCTACGAGCAGTACTTC
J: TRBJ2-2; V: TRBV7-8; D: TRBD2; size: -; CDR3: CASSPTPPGLAGGPVTGELFF; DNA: TGTGCCAGCAGCCCGACACCTCCGGGACTAGCGGGAGGGCCAGTCACCGGGGAGCTGTTTTTT
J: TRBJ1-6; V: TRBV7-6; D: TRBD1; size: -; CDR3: CASSLGVQGAHSPLHF; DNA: TGTGCCAGCAGCTTAGGAGTACAGGGGGCGCATTCACCCCTCCACTTT
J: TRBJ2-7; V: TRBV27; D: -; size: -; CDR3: CASKLRAPFHEQYF; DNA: TGTGCCAGCAAACTCCGGGCCCCCTTCCACGAGCAGTACTTC
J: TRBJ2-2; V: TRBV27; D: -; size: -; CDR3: CASSWTGLAAGELFF; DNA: TGTGCCAGCAGTTGGACAGGACTAGCAGCGGGGGAGCTGTTTTTT
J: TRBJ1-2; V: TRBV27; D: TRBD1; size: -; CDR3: CASSPGTGLLGNYGYTF; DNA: TGTGCCAGCAGCCCCGGGACAGGGTTATTGGGGAACTATGGCTACACCTTC
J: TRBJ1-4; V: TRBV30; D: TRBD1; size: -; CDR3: CALDSGGTGQGTEKLFF; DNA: TGTGCCTTGGATAGCGGTGGTACGGGACAGGGGACGGAAAAACTGTTTTTT
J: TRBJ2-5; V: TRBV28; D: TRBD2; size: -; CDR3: CASSPTSGALLYQETQYF; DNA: TGTGCCAGCAGTCCAACTAGCGGGGCTCTCCTGTACCAAGAGACCCAGTACTTC
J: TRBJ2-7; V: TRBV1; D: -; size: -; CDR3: CTSSEIGTGDYEQYF; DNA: TGCACCAGCAGCGAAATTGGGACAGGGGACTACGAGCAGTACTTC
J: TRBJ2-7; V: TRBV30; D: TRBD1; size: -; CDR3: CAWSTGQSPLWYF; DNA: TGTGCCTGGAGTACGGGACAGAGCCCCCTTTGGTACTTC
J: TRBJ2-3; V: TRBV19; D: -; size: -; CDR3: CASSIAGFQADTQYF; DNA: TGTGCCAGTAGTATAGCAGGGTTTCAGGCAGATACGCAGTATTTT
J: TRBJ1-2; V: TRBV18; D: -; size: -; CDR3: CASSPPIGRRLLMGNTF; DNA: TGTGCCAGCTCACCACCGATCGGACGAAGACTTCTAATGGGTAACACCTTC